A selection of T cell receptor beta chains follows, all from one sample in a study of quantifying T cell responses using KT2 cells. TCRdb called the UMI-ligation and nested PCR reads again in MiXCR, with one record for every CDR3 protein. The table lists tens of thousands of distinct CDR3 sequences, approximately 10% of them singletons. The sample comprised PBMCs spiked with cells of the T cell clone KT2. Receptors were obtained from a human donor. Each CDR3 is given with its conserved first and last residue. Each record gives: CDR3 DNA, CDR3 protein, V gene, D gene, clone size, J gene. D genes are given only for firm matches. Clone size is given for some rows only: seen once, a few or many times, or a class if the clone is expanded.

DNA: TGTGCCAGCAGCTTAGCTTTGGGCACCAATGAGCAGTTCTTC; CDR3: CASSLALGTNEQFF; V: TRBV7-2; D: .; size: few; J: TRBJ2-1
DNA: TGTGCCAGCAGTGTGGAGACCGCTTACAATGAGCAGTTCTTC; CDR3: CASSVETAYNEQFF; V: TRBV2; D: .; size: few; J: TRBJ2-1
DNA: TGTGCCAGCAGCTCGGATAACTCCGGGGCCAACGTCCTGACTTTC; CDR3: CASSSDNSGANVLTF; V: TRBV7-6; D: .; size: .; J: TRBJ2-6
DNA: TGTGCCAGCAGCCAAGGCGGTAGCGGGACAGAGACCCAGTACTTC; CDR3: CASSQGGSGTETQYF; V: TRBV4-2; D: TRBD2; size: many; J: TRBJ2-5
DNA: TGTGCCAGCAGTCGACTAGCGGGGGCCGCCAATGAGCAGTTCTTC; CDR3: CASSRLAGAANEQFF; V: TRBV6-5; D: TRBD2; size: .; J: TRBJ2-1
DNA: TGTGCCAGCAGCTTCTCCCCGAGCGGGAGAGTGTGGTACGAGCAGTACTTC; CDR3: CASSFSPSGRVWYEQYF; V: TRBV7-9; D: TRBD2; size: many; J: TRBJ2-7
DNA: TGTGCCAGCAGATCGCCACCCGAACGCACTGAAGCTTTCTTT; CDR3: CASRSPPERTEAFF; V: TRBV6-2/TRBV6-3; D: .; size: few; J: TRBJ1-1
DNA: TGTGCCAGCTCACGACCCCCCCACGTCTACGAGCAGTACTTC; CDR3: CASSRPPHVYEQYF; V: TRBV18; D: .; size: few; J: TRBJ2-7
DNA: TGCGCCAGCAGCTTGGGTACGTCAGATACGCAGTATTTT; CDR3: CASSLGTSDTQYF; V: TRBV5-1; D: .; size: .; J: TRBJ2-3
DNA: TGTGCCATAGGACAGGGAGGGTCTGAAGCTTTCTTT; CDR3: CAIGQGGSEAFF; V: TRBV7-9; D: TRBD1; size: .; J: TRBJ1-1
DNA: TGTGCCAGCAGCCCACGAGTGCTTGACAGGGGGCAGGAGACCCAGTACTTC; CDR3: CASSPRVLDRGQETQYF; V: TRBV7-8; D: TRBD1; size: few; J: TRBJ2-5
DNA: TGTGCCAGCAGCGACCGACTAGCGGGGGAGACCCAGTACTTC; CDR3: CASSDRLAGETQYF; V: TRBV16; D: TRBD2; size: many; J: TRBJ2-5
DNA: TGCGCCAGCAGCCAAGATCCCCTAGCGGGAGCCACAGATACGCAGTATTTT; CDR3: CASSQDPLAGATDTQYF; V: TRBV4-3; D: TRBD2; size: many; J: TRBJ2-3
DNA: TGCGCCAGCAGCTTGTGGGATGAGCAGTTCTTC; CDR3: CASSLWDEQFF; V: TRBV5-1; D: .; size: few; J: TRBJ2-1
DNA: TGTGCCAGCAGAAACTGGGACTTTCCGAGCGGGACAGATACGCAGTATTTT; CDR3: CASRNWDFPSGTDTQYF; V: TRBV12-3/TRBV12-4; D: .; size: few; J: TRBJ2-3
DNA: TGTGCCAGCAGCCTGACAGCACCGTTGAACACTGAAGCTTTCTTT; CDR3: CASSLTAPLNTEAFF; V: TRBV28; D: .; size: .; J: TRBJ1-1
DNA: TGTGCCAGCAGCTTAGGAAGCGGCAACACAGATACGCAGTATTTT; CDR3: CASSLGSGNTDTQYF; V: TRBV11-3; D: .; size: few; J: TRBJ2-3
DNA: TGTGCCAGCAGTGAACAGGGGATGACAGGGAAATATGGCTACACCTTC; CDR3: CASSEQGMTGKYGYTF; V: TRBV2; D: TRBD1; size: .; J: TRBJ1-2
DNA: TGTGCCAGCAGCCCGGACCCTAGTCAGCCCCAGCATTTT; CDR3: CASSPDPSQPQHF; V: TRBV5-4; D: .; size: .; J: TRBJ1-5
DNA: TGTGCCAGCAGCCAAGGGGGGGCGCCCCGGCAGTTCTTC; CDR3: CASSQGGAPRQFF; V: TRBV3-1; D: .; size: .; J: TRBJ2-1
DNA: TGTGCCAGCAGCTTAGATACCCTTGAGTGGGGGAGTCAAGAGACCCAGTACTTC; CDR3: CASSLDTLEWGSQETQYF; V: TRBV11-2; D: .; size: few; J: TRBJ2-5
DNA: TGTGCCAGCAGTTTACCACCCCGGACTAGCGGGGGGGATCAAGAGACCCAGTACTTC; CDR3: CASSLPPRTSGGDQETQYF; V: TRBV12-3/TRBV12-4; D: TRBD2; size: .; J: TRBJ2-5
DNA: TGTGCCAGTAGTTTCCCCGATTCACCCCTCCACTTT; CDR3: CASSFPDSPLHF; V: TRBV19; D: .; size: .; J: TRBJ1-6
DNA: TGTGCCAGCAGCGTAGCGGCGGGTAGCTCCTACAATGAGCAGTTCTTC; CDR3: CASSVAAGSSYNEQFF; V: TRBV9; D: .; size: few; J: TRBJ2-1
DNA: TGCAGCGTTCGAACCCCGGACAGGGATAATGAAGCTTTCTTT; CDR3: CSVRTPDRDNEAFF; V: TRBV29-1; D: TRBD1; size: many; J: TRBJ1-1
DNA: TGTGCCAGCAATCTACAGGGGGCCGGGACTGAAGCTTTCTTT; CDR3: CASNLQGAGTEAFF; V: TRBV2; D: TRBD1; size: few; J: TRBJ1-1
DNA: TGTGCCAGCAGTCGGGGGACCTACTCTGGAAACACCATATATTTT; CDR3: CASSRGTYSGNTIYF; V: TRBV6-5; D: .; size: few; J: TRBJ1-3
DNA: TGTGCCAGCTCACCACAGACCCTTATAGGACTAGCGGGAGCCCGATCTGGCCAAGAGACCCAGTACTTC; CDR3: CASSPQTLIGLAGARSGQETQYF; V: TRBV18; D: TRBD2; size: few; J: TRBJ2-5
DNA: TGTGCCAGCAGTCTTAGGGCAACTAATGAAAAACTGTTTTTT; CDR3: CASSLRATNEKLFF; V: TRBV7-2; D: .; size: few; J: TRBJ1-4
DNA: TGTGCCAGCAGCGTAAACGCAGGGAAGGCCGGGGAGCTGTTTTTT; CDR3: CASSVNAGKAGELFF; V: TRBV4-2; D: .; size: .; J: TRBJ2-2
DNA: TGCAGTGCCGGGACAGCCGCTACAGATACGCAGTATTTT; CDR3: CSAGTAATDTQYF; V: TRBV20-1; D: TRBD1; size: many; J: TRBJ2-3
DNA: TGTGCCAGCAGCGGGGGACAGCCGATCTCTGGGGCCAACGTCCTGACTTTC; CDR3: CASSGGQPISGANVLTF; V: TRBV7-9; D: TRBD1; size: .; J: TRBJ2-6
DNA: TGTGCCAGCAGCCCCCGGGACAGGGGAGGCGGCTACACCTTC; CDR3: CASSPRDRGGGYTF; V: TRBV3-1; D: TRBD1; size: .; J: TRBJ1-2
DNA: TGTGCCAGCAGCTTACGGGGGGCCGGGGAAGATACGCAGTATTTT; CDR3: CASSLRGAGEDTQYF; V: TRBV11-2; D: .; size: .; J: TRBJ2-3
DNA: TGCGCCAGCAGTCCCCCATCCGGGGCGTCCGGGGCCAACGTCCTGACTTTC; CDR3: CASSPPSGASGANVLTF; V: TRBV23-1; D: .; size: once; J: TRBJ2-6
DNA: TGTGCCAGCAGCTTACGGGGTGGACTAGCGGAAAAAAACATTCAGTACTTC; CDR3: CASSLRGGLAEKNIQYF; V: TRBV7-2; D: TRBD2; size: few; J: TRBJ2-4
DNA: TGTGCCAGCTCATCCCAACTAGCGGGGGGCCGAGAGACCCAGTACTTC; CDR3: CASSSQLAGGRETQYF; V: TRBV18; D: TRBD2; size: many; J: TRBJ2-5
DNA: TGTGCCAGCAGTTACTCTGGCGGGGGACAGCCCCAGCATTTT; CDR3: CASSYSGGGQPQHF; V: TRBV6-2/TRBV6-3; D: .; size: few; J: TRBJ1-5
DNA: TGCAGTGCTAGAAGAGACCGATGGGACGTCCTGACTTTC; CDR3: CSARRDRWDVLTF; V: TRBV20-1; D: .; size: many; J: TRBJ2-6
DNA: TGTGCCAGCAGCTCTAAAAGCGGCTCTAGCACAGATACGCAGTATTTT; CDR3: CASSSKSGSSTDTQYF; V: TRBV5-6; D: .; size: few; J: TRBJ2-3
DNA: TGTGCCAGCAGCCTGGACAGGGTATACGAGCAGTACTTC; CDR3: CASSLDRVYEQYF; V: TRBV12-3/TRBV12-4; D: TRBD1; size: few; J: TRBJ2-7
DNA: TGTGCCAGTAGCCTCTACGGGGAGGTGACCTACAATGAGCAGTTCTTC; CDR3: CASSLYGEVTYNEQFF; V: TRBV19; D: .; size: .; J: TRBJ2-1
DNA: TGTGCCACCCTCAGAGGGGGCACCTACGAGCAGTACTTC; CDR3: CATLRGGTYEQYF; V: TRBV13; D: TRBD1; size: .; J: TRBJ2-7
DNA: TGTGCCAGCAGCAATAATATTGACGAGCAGTACTTC; CDR3: CASSNNIDEQYF; V: TRBV12-3/TRBV12-4; D: .; size: many; J: TRBJ2-7
DNA: TGTGCCAGCAGCTTATTGGGGGGGAGTTACAATGAGCAGTTCTTC; CDR3: CASSLLGGSYNEQFF; V: TRBV7-8; D: TRBD2; size: .; J: TRBJ2-1
DNA: TGTGCCAGCAGCTCACAACAGGGAAGGACTGAAGCTTTCTTT; CDR3: CASSSQQGRTEAFF; V: TRBV7-1; D: .; size: .; J: TRBJ1-1
DNA: TGTGCCAGCAGTTCGGGACTGCGGATCGCTGAAGCTTTCTTT; CDR3: CASSSGLRIAEAFF; V: TRBV27; D: .; size: few; J: TRBJ1-1
DNA: TGTGCCAGCAGTTTAGGTGAGGGATACAGGATACGTTTTTATAGCAATCAGCCCCAGCATTTT; CDR3: CASSLGEGYRIRFYSNQPQHF; V: TRBV27; D: .; size: .; J: TRBJ1-5
DNA: TGTGCCAGTGGTCAGACGGGGTATGGCTACACCTTC; CDR3: CASGQTGYGYTF; V: TRBV28; D: .; size: many; J: TRBJ1-2
DNA: TGTGCCATCAGTGAGGCCGCGGCGGTGAACAATGAGCAGTTCTTC; CDR3: CAISEAAAVNNEQFF; V: TRBV10-3; D: .; size: .; J: TRBJ2-1
DNA: TGTGCCAGCAGTGAACAGGGAAACATTCAGTACTTC; CDR3: CASSEQGNIQYF; V: TRBV2; D: .; size: few; J: TRBJ2-4
DNA: TGTGCCAGCAGCTTGGTACTAGCGGGGGGGAGCACAGATACGCAGTATTTT; CDR3: CASSLVLAGGSTDTQYF; V: TRBV5-5; D: TRBD2; size: few; J: TRBJ2-3
DNA: TGTGCCAGCAGTTTAAGACCATCTAGCACAGATACGCAGTATTTT; CDR3: CASSLRPSSTDTQYF; V: TRBV28; D: .; size: many; J: TRBJ2-3
DNA: TGTGCCAGCATCTCCGCTGGGGCCAACGTCCTGACTTTC; CDR3: CASISAGANVLTF; V: TRBV3-1; D: .; size: .; J: TRBJ2-6
DNA: TGCAGTGCTGGGGGACAGGGAAGGGATCAGCCCCAGCATTTT; CDR3: CSAGGQGRDQPQHF; V: TRBV20-1; D: TRBD1; size: many; J: TRBJ1-5
DNA: TGTGCCAGCAGCTTAGACGGTATGCGGGGCGAAGATACGCAGTATTTT; CDR3: CASSLDGMRGEDTQYF; V: TRBV7-6; D: .; size: few; J: TRBJ2-3